The 24 T cell receptor beta chains below all came from one sample that was sequenced in a study of beta chain features in type 1 diabetes. Expressed TCRB transcripts were sequenced because the isolated RNA had all been reverse transcribed beforehand. Measured with immunoSEQ multiplex PCR; TCRdb has only the in-frame clones, and not every one. The table shows 350,000 to 450,000 clones, with about 15% occurring only once. Material for sequencing was naive CD4+ T cells from blood. These receptors were taken from a man aged 25-45 years in good health.

This clone was observed a few times. This chain joins TRBV19 and TRBJ2-4; 8 nucleotides match TRBD2. This CDR3 has 15 residues. V shed 5 bases and J 0 bases; nucleotides not matched to a gene: 3. The germline CDR1 and CDR2 sequences are LNHDA and SQIVND (reference sequence). CDR3 residues: CASSFLAGAKNIQYF. CDR3 DNA sequence: TGTGCCAGTAGTTTCCTAGCGGGAGCCAAAAACATTCAGTACTTC.

This clone was observed a handful of times. This chain links TRBV30 with TRBJ1-2; no clear D. Germline values: CDR1 GTSNPN, CDR2 SVGIG (reference sequence). Between the trimmed V and J ends, which lost 5 bases and 4 bases, there was a span of 17 bases. This CDR3 has 14 residues. CDR3: CAWQSNLLLYGYTF. CDR3 DNA: TGTGCCTGGCAGAGCAACCTTTTACTCTATGGCTACACCTTC.

The chain joins TRBV7-2 to TRBJ1-4; D remains unclear. Between the trimmed V and J ends, which lost 5 bases and 6 bases, there was a span of 16 bases. The CDR3 totals 15 residues. Looked up from germline, CDR1 is SGHTA and CDR2 is FQGNSA. For the CDR3, the DNA is TGTGCCAGCAGCAATCGGGGTATAATACATGAAAAACTGTTTTTT. Its translation is CASSNRGIIHEKLFF.

This clone turned up a few times. The sample has other DNA sequences that encode this CDR3 too. This chain links TRBV20-1 with TRBJ2-3; D gene uncertain. From germline, CDR1 is DFQATT and CDR2 SNEGSKA (reference sequence). The length of the CDR3 is 10 residues. Trimming removed 6 bases at V and 3 bases at J, with 4 bases between. The DNA of the CDR3 is TGCAGTGCAAGTACAGATACGCAGTATTTT. Translated, it gives CSASTDTQYF.

This chain connects TRBV7-9 to TRBJ2-3; TRBD1 is a possible D gene (6 bases). V lost 3 bases and J lost 2, with 24 bases in between. This CDR3 has 19 residues. CDR1 SEHNR and CDR2 FQNEAQ come from the germline V gene (reference sequence). This CDR3 reads CASSFRPPPDSPLTDTQYF. The CDR3, as DNA: TGTGCCAGCAGCTTCAGACCCCCCCCGGACAGCCCTCTCACAGATACGCAGTATTTT.

Only a few counts were recorded for this clone. The V and J genes are TRBV9 and TRBJ1-3; D not certain. The CDR3 sequence is 14 residues long. V lost 3 bases to trimming and J lost 1 base, with 8 bases between them. Looked up from germline, CDR1 is SGDLS and CDR2 is YYNGEE. CDR3 in amino acids: CASSARGSGNTIYF. CDR3 DNA: TGTGCCAGCAGCGCCCGAGGGTCTGGAAACACCATATATTTT.

This clone turned up a few times. This sequence joins TRBV6-5 and TRBJ2-1, with D unresolved. Germline V gene data show CDR1 as MNHEY and CDR2 as SVGAGI. V dropped 4 bases and J dropped 8 bases, with 6 bases sitting between them. CDR3 length: 11 amino acids. CDR3 in DNA: TGTGCCAGCAGTTCGTGGGATGAGCAGTTCTTC. Protein product: CASSSWDEQFF.

This clone was seen only a few times. This chain connects TRBV4-1 to TRBJ2-2; TRBD1 aligns across 7 bases. Germline CDR1 and CDR2: MGHRA and YSYEKL. Trimming removed 3 bases from V and 6 bases from J; junction bases left unmatched: 22. The CDR3 sequence is 20 residues long. The CDR3 DNA follows: TGCGCCAGCAGCCAGAGACAGGGCGGTCGTCCTGGGTTTGAGGCCGGGGAGCTGTTTTTT. It encodes CASSQRQGGRPGFEAGELFF.

This chain uses TRBV7-2 with TRBJ2-1; perhaps TRBD2 as D (6 bases). This CDR3 is built from 15 residues. Trimming removed 5 bases at V and 0 bases at J, with 11 bases between. CDR1 and CDR2 (germline): SGHTA, FQGNSA. The CDR3 region has the DNA TGTGCCAGCAGCCGCCGGGGGAGCTCCTACAATGAGCAGTTCTTC. This sequence encodes CASSRRGSSYNEQFF.

CDR3 amino acids: CATSTDRVNEQYV. The CDR3 DNA follows: TGTGCCACCAGCACGGACAGGGTCAACGAGCAGTACGTC. The chain carries TRBV15 and TRBJ2-7; 8 bases align to TRBD1. The CDR3 consists of 13 residues. The V segment lost 4 bases and the J segment 5 bases; nucleotides outside the gene matches: 4. From germline, CDR1 is LNHNV and CDR2 YYDKDF (reference sequence).

The gene calls are TRBV25-1 and TRBJ1-4; TRBD1 matches at 7 bases. The germline gives CDR1 MGHDK, CDR2 SYGVNS. This CDR3 has 13 amino acids. Trimming removed 6 bases from V and 4 bases from J; junction bases left unmatched: 2. CDR3 sequence (DNA): TGTGCCAGCAGGGACAGGATTAATGAAAAACTGTTTTTT. This sequence encodes CASRDRINEKLFF.

This clone was counted between two and nine times. The rearrangement joins TRBV30 to TRBJ2-1, with 10 bases that match TRBD1. Germline loops: CDR1 GTSNPN, CDR2 SVGIG (reference sequence). This CDR3 is 15 amino acids long. Trimming cost V 1 base and J 6 bases; bases outside gene matches: 6. CDR3: CAWSGGQGFANEQFF. CDR3 in DNA: TGTGCCTGGAGTGGGGGACAGGGGTTCGCCAATGAGCAGTTCTTC.

The chain combines TRBV4-3 with TRBJ2-7, with a weak D call TRBD2 (5 bases). V gave up 5 bases and J gave up 6 bases, with 20 bases separating them. The CDR3 is 15 amino acids. Germline V CDR1 and CDR2: LGHNA, YSLEER. CDR3 nucleotide sequence: TGCGCCAGCAGCGTAGACCGGCGTGGAGGCTTCGAGCAGTACTTC. Amino acid sequence: CASSVDRRGGFEQYF.

This clone was detected only a few times. CDR3 in DNA: TGTGCCACCAGCCCTCGGGTGGGCACAGATACGCAGTATTTT. Translation gives CATSPRVGTDTQYF. The J gene is TRBJ2-3, the V gene TRBV15; D not resolved. CDR3 length equals 14 residues. Germline CDR1 and CDR2: LNHNV and YYDKDF (reference sequence). With 5 bases removed from V and 1 base from J, the gap between germline ends came to 10 bases.

This clone appeared a single time. This chain uses TRBV30 with TRBJ1-2, with a tentative D call TRBD1 (6 bases). CDR1 is GTSNPN and CDR2 is SVGIG in the germline V gene (reference sequence). The CDR3 loop spans 10 amino acids. V gave up 7 bases and J gave up 9 bases, with 12 bases separating them. The CDR3 loop reads CASGQTSYTF. The CDR3 DNA reads TGTGCCTCAGGACAGACCAGCTACACCTTC.

The chain uses TRBV6-6 and TRBJ1-1, with a weak D call TRBD1 (6 bases). V was clipped by 6 bases and J by 0 bases, with 8 bases between them. Per germline, CDR1 MNHNY and CDR2 SVGAGI (reference sequence). The CDR3 loop spans 13 amino acids. CDR3 loop: CASRRTVNTEAFF. CDR3 sequence (DNA): TGTGCCAGCAGGCGGACAGTGAACACTGAAGCTTTCTTT.

The J gene is TRBJ1-5, the V gene TRBV7-9; D unresolved. Germline CDR1 SEHNR, CDR2 FQNEAQ (reference sequence). The CDR3 extends over 15 amino acids. Trimming cost V 1 base and J 1 base, with 8 bases left between them. CDR3 amino acids: CASSLGPMSNQPQHF. The DNA for the CDR3 is TGTGCCAGCAGCTTAGGACCTATGAGCAATCAGCCCCAGCATTTT. Based on the CDR3 plus reference TRBV7-9 and TRBJ1-5, the full variable domain is DTGVSQNPRHKITKRGQNVTFRCDPISEHNRLYWYRQTLGQGPEFLTYFQNEAQLEKSRLLSDRFSAERPKGSFSTLEIQRTEQGDSAMYLCASSLGPMSNQPQHFGDGTRLSIL.

This clone was seen a few times. The chain uses TRBV7-2 and TRBJ2-7; 8 positions agree with TRBD2. The CDR3 contains 15 residues. V was clipped by 1 base and J by 3 bases; unmatched bases: 5. Germline V gene lookup returns CDR1 SGHTA and CDR2 FQGNSA. This CDR3 reads CASSLGLAGLYEQYF. As DNA, the CDR3 is TGTGCCAGCAGCTTAGGGCTAGCGGGCCTCTACGAGCAGTACTTC.

This clone was picked up a small number of times. The CDR3 sequence: CAWSVPSARYNEQFF. The CDR3 bases are TGTGCCTGGAGTGTACCCAGCGCCCGATACAATGAGCAGTTCTTC. The chain combines TRBV30 with TRBJ2-1; D not resolved. This CDR3 is built from 15 residues. V was pared by 0 bases and J by 4 bases, with 13 bases between. Germline V gene lookup returns CDR1 GTSNPN and CDR2 SVGIG (reference sequence).

This clone was found a few times. The rearrangement uses TRBV7-9 and TRBJ2-1; 11 positions agree with TRBD2. V trimming: 5 bases; J trimming: 7 bases; junction bases outside the gene matches: 7. This CDR3 spans 15 amino acids. The germline gives CDR1 SEHNR, CDR2 FQNEAQ (reference sequence). The CDR3 loop is CASSPHGTSGNEQFF. CDR3 nucleotide sequence: TGTGCCAGCAGCCCTCACGGGACTAGCGGAAATGAGCAGTTCTTC.

The chain joins TRBV7-2 to TRBJ2-7; 7 bases are a match to TRBD1. J gave up 2 bases and V 1 base, and 5 bases lay outside the gene matches. This CDR3 contains 15 residues. The V gene's germline CDR1 is SGHTA and CDR2 FQGNSA. The CDR3 protein is CASSLGGQIPYEQYF. In nucleotides, the CDR3 is TGTGCCAGCAGCTTAGGGGGACAGATCCCCTACGAGCAGTACTTC.

This clone was recorded a few times. The chain has TRBV10-3 and TRBJ2-6; D may be TRBD1 (6 bases). Per germline, CDR1 ENHRY and CDR2 SYGVKD. V was cut by 7 bases and J by 0 bases, with 13 bases left in between. The CDR3 is 16 amino acids. CDR3 coding DNA: TGTGCCATCACCGGGACACAACTCTCTGGGGCCAACGTCCTGACTTTC. Protein sequence: CAITGTQLSGANVLTF.

This clone was seen a few times. The chain employs TRBV30 and TRBJ1-4; maybe TRBD1 (6 bases). The CDR3 has 11 amino acids. Germline CDR1 reads GTSNPN; CDR2 reads SVGIG (reference sequence). Trimming cost V 2 bases and J 12 bases, with 10 bases left between them. The CDR3 region is CAWSNRAELFF. In DNA, the CDR3 is TGTGCCTGGAGTAACAGGGCCGAACTGTTTTTT.

The V gene is TRBV23-1, the J gene TRBJ2-7; weak D call: TRBD1 (6 bases). TRBV23-1 carries the ORF label, with uncertain function. This CDR3 is built from 13 residues. Trimming shortened V by 4 bases and J by 6 bases, and 13 bases separated the two germline ends. In nucleotides, the CDR3 is TGCGCCAGCAGTCTGTTCACAGGGTCCGAGCAGTACTTC. It is translated as CASSLFTGSEQYF.